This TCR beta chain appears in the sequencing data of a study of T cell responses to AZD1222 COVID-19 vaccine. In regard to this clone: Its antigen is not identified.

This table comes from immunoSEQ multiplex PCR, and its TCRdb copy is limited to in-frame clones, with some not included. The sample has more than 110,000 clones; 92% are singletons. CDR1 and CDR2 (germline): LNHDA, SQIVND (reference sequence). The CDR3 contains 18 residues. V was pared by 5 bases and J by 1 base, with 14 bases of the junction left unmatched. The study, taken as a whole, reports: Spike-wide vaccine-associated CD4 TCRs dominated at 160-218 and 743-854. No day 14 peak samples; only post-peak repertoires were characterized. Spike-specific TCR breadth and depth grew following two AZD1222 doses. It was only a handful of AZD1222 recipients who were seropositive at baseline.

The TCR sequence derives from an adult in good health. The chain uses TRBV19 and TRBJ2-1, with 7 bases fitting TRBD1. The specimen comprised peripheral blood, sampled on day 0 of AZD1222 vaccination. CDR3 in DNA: TGTGCCAGTAGTTTTCAACCCAGGACAGGCTCGTCCTACAATGAGCAGTTCTTC. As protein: CASSFQPRTGSSYNEQFF.